These T cell receptor beta chains were read from a single sample in a study of monozygotic twins with inflammatory bowel disease. TCRdb processed the 5' RACE reads again and assigns one entry to each CDR3 protein, with no DNA. The record lists a few hundred thousand distinct CDR3 sequences, of which the ten most abundant hold 2.5% to 3%. The material sequenced was blood. The receptor source for this set is a human donor with ulcerative colitis or Crohn's disease, or a healthy co-twin of an affected twin (not recorded which). Both conserved end residues are part of each CDR3. Fields, in order: J gene, V gene, CDR3 protein.

>TRBJ2-2|TRBV7-7
CASSLLGGTNTGELFF
>TRBJ1-1|TRBV7-2
CASSYLGGRDGEAFF
>TRBJ2-4|TRBV4-1
CASSRDPGLRAGRTKNIQYF
>TRBJ1-1|TRBV7-9
CASNSETGRPEAFF
>TRBJ1-2|TRBV3-1
CASSLTIEGAGGYTF
>TRBJ2-7|TRBV20-1
CSARGDRDYEQYF
>TRBJ1-5|TRBV5-1
CASSLGGTGQPQHF
>TRBJ1-2|TRBV28
CASSPHIPGVLYGYTF
>TRBJ2-7|TRBV19
CASSLWTGATYEQYF
>TRBJ2-7|TRBV14
CASSLQNGLWSF
>TRBJ2-7|TRBV5-1
CASSLDARGVSYEQYF
>TRBJ2-7|TRBV7-8
CASSSWSSYEQYF
>TRBJ1-5|TRBV27
CAITRDNYSNQPQHF
>TRBJ2-7|TRBV6-5
CASSYSSGERFYEQYF
>TRBJ2-3|TRBV18
CASSTLDRLDTQYF
>TRBJ1-5|TRBV19
CASSSSSTEPSLLYSNQPQHF
>TRBJ2-7|TRBV7-9
CASSLVLASYEQYF
>TRBJ2-7|TRBV15
CATSSGTAYYEQYF
>TRBJ1-1|TRBV11-3
CASSLAGTERGKTEAFF
>TRBJ2-2|TRBV12-3/TRBV12-4
CACQRNTGELFF
>TRBJ2-5|TRBV7-2
CASSLGIQETQYF
>TRBJ1-5|TRBV5-5
CASSLRTGHAGSNQPQHF
>TRBJ1-2|TRBV12-3/TRBV12-4
CASSFRAPTNYGYTF
>TRBJ1-4|TRBV4-3
CASSQDVGQGEKLFF
>TRBJ2-5|TRBV6-2/TRBV6-3
CASSYRGPEMAQYF
>TRBJ2-5|TRBV15
CATSRRTGGHQETQYF
>TRBJ2-2|TRBV5-1
CASVAQAENTGELFF
>TRBJ2-7|TRBV3-1
CASSRSGGLSYEQYF
>TRBJ2-2|TRBV13
CASSFEGGYTGELFF
>TRBJ1-5|TRBV27
CASSPRTGGMYF
>TRBJ2-7|TRBV6-6
CASSPHSTPYEQYF
>TRBJ2-1|TRBV2
CASSPMAGDNEQFF
>TRBJ2-4|TRBV7-2
CASSFHGRNIQYF
>TRBJ2-3|TRBV29-1
CSVVGRNTDTQYF
>TRBJ2-1|TRBV20-1
CSARQGETYNEQFF
>TRBJ2-7|TRBV14
CASSRDRQGARYEQYF
>TRBJ2-7|TRBV20-1
CSARPLSEISYEQYF
>TRBJ1-4|TRBV14
CASSRGRAGEKLFF
>TRBJ2-7|TRBV27
CASSLQAAYYEQYF
>TRBJ2-1|TRBV5-8
CASSLDQGAYNEQFF
>TRBJ1-2|TRBV12-3/TRBV12-4
CASSFKTRTVANYGYTF
>TRBJ2-7|TRBV20-1
CSANGLAGTRSGEQYF
>TRBJ1-4|TRBV7-2
CASSLQGVGEKLFF
>TRBJ2-1|TRBV3-1
CASSQNLAGEQFF
>TRBJ1-1|TRBV6-5
CASSYTYQGNTEAFF
>TRBJ2-7|TRBV12-3/TRBV12-4
CASRSGQGLEQYF
>TRBJ2-3|TRBV20-1
CSARGLDRGALNTQYF
>TRBJ1-2|TRBV6-2/TRBV6-3
CASGRPRDSYGYTF
>TRBJ1-5|TRBV20-1
CSAKGPGARQPQHF
>TRBJ1-2|TRBV4-1
CASSQEPRANYGYTF
>TRBJ1-1|TRBV7-3
CASSLTGSTEACF
>TRBJ2-3|TRBV10-3
CAISDRGGGRHLTDTQYF
>TRBJ1-3|TRBV7-9
CASSLDWQAGNTIYF
>TRBJ2-1|TRBV6-2/TRBV6-3
CASSYLGLAANEQFF
>TRBJ2-3|TRBV10-3
CAISGLKADTQYF
>TRBJ2-3|TRBV19
CASSIFGLAGTDTQYF
>TRBJ2-2|TRBV12-3/TRBV12-4
CASREGFGELFF